The table lists the clone carrying this T cell receptor beta chain with many counts. These data belong to a study of molecular identifiers for immune sequencing clone quantification. Naive CD8 T cells were sorted as CD8+CD4-CCR7+CD45RA+. TCR libraries were built in bulk with a published protocol and specific TCR primers. TCRdb ran MiXCR on the PCR reads and lists one entry per CDR3 protein. The sample carries 350,000 or so distinct CDR3 sequences, about 20% recorded once. The sequence derives from a human donor in good health. Some libraries in this study had Jurkat cell RNA spiked in. The sequencing sample was made of naive CD8+ T cells from blood, with Jurkat cell RNA spiked in. Subset indicated: FACS-sorted CD8+CD4-CCR7+CD45RA+ naive T cells.

CDR3 sequence: CASSLGGLQGYTF. The CDR3 coding sequence is TGTGCCAGCAGCTTAGGAGGCCTGCAAGGCTACACCTTC. V gene TRBV7-2 combines with J gene TRBJ1-2; D unresolved. This CDR3 comprises 13 residues. V lost 1 base, J lost 8 bases, and 11 bases lay in between. Germline V CDR1 and CDR2: SGHTA, FQGNSA.